Listed below are T cell receptor beta chains from one sample, sequenced in a study of T cell repertoires in cytomegalovirus infection. No antigen has been identified for these receptors. TCRdb redid the calling of the reads with MiXCR, one entry per CDR3 protein. The sample lists about 920,000 distinct CDR3 sequences, 30% to 40% occurring once. The material sequenced was cultured CD8+ T cells from PBMCs, taken from culture after CMV antigen stimulation. The receptors were gathered from a human donor in good health (CMV status not recorded). Some clones in this sample may be carry-over from other donors' samples. Each CDR3 is given with its conserved first and last residue. Fields, in order: J gene, D gene, V gene, clone size, CDR3 protein, CDR3 DNA. A D gene is named only where the DNA matches it firmly. Clone size is given for some rows only: seen once, a few or many times, or a class if the clone is expanded.

>TRBJ1-2|.|TRBV3-1|few
CASSMGMGKGYTF
TGTGCCAGCAGTATGGGAATGGGGAAAGGCTACACCTTC
>TRBJ1-6|.|TRBV15|.
CATRGYNSPLHF
TGTGCCACCCGCGGGTATAATTCACCCCTCCACTTT
>TRBJ2-4|.|TRBV14|many
CASSQGGDKLKNIQYF
TGTGCCAGCAGCCAAGGAGGGGATAAGCTAAAAAACATTCAGTACTTC
>TRBJ1-1|.|TRBV6-6|.
CASSTVPRGDTEAFF
TGTGCCAGCAGTACCGTACCGCGGGGGGACACTGAAGCTTTCTTT
>TRBJ1-2|TRBD1|TRBV9|.
CASSVGQGAPGYTF
TGTGCCAGCAGCGTGGGGCAGGGGGCGCCCGGCTACACCTTC
>TRBJ2-1|TRBD2|TRBV7-3|.
CAGSLGVAGSSYNEQFF
TGTGCCGGCAGCTTAGGTGTAGCGGGGAGCTCCTACAATGAGCAGTTCTTC
>TRBJ1-1|.|TRBV12-5|.
CASGFSVAAGNTEAFF
TGTGCTAGTGGTTTCTCCGTCGCCGCGGGGAACACTGAAGCTTTCTTT
>TRBJ2-3|TRBD2|TRBV28|once
CASLGLAGTDTQYF
TGTGCCAGTTTAGGGCTAGCGGGGACAGATACGCAGTATTTT
>TRBJ2-2|.|TRBV6-2/TRBV6-3|few
CASSYRRAAELFF
TGTGCCAGCAGTTATCGACGTGCGGCGGAGCTGTTTTTT
>TRBJ2-1|.|TRBV27|few
CASSFWDTYNEQFF
TGTGCCAGCAGTTTTTGGGACACCTACAATGAGCAGTTCTTC
>TRBJ1-5|.|TRBV5-6|.
CASSPEGGRGPQHF
TGTGCCAGCAGCCCCGAGGGGGGGCGTGGGCCCCAGCATTTT
>TRBJ1-4|.|TRBV5-5|.
CASRVVGNREEELFF
TGTGCCAGCAGGGTCGTAGGGAACAGGGAGGAAGAACTGTTTTTT
>TRBJ1-1|.|TRBV5-4|.
CASSLYRRDTEAFF
TGTGCCAGCAGCTTATATCGTCGGGACACTGAAGCTTTCTTT
>TRBJ2-1|TRBD1|TRBV12-3/TRBV12-4|.
CASSFMIPSTGGLDPSSYNEQFF
TGTGCCAGCAGTTTTATGATCCCTTCAACAGGGGGCTTGGACCCTAGCTCCTACAATGAGCAGTTCTTC
>TRBJ2-3|TRBD2|TRBV27|.
CASTPGGLETDTQYF
TGTGCCAGCACTCCGGGAGGGTTAGAAACAGATACGCAGTATTTT
>TRBJ2-2|TRBD1|TRBV2|.
CASSDGRQGIASNTGELFF
TGTGCCAGCAGTGATGGGAGACAGGGGATTGCTTCGAACACCGGGGAGCTGTTTTTT